This T cell receptor (beta chain) is drawn from a study of technical replicates of blood from several donors (TCRdb year 2017). With respect to this clone: The antigen this receptor binds is unknown. Within one base of it there is no much larger clone, and no base qualities were kept.

The method was the immunoSEQ multiplex PCR assay. The source is immuneACCESS, and TCRdb retained only in-frame sequences with V and J called. Part of the clones is not carried over; for the studies checked, unresolved V genes explain less than half of this, and the remainder is unexplained. Counted in this sample were roughly 100,000 clones; approximately 96% of them appeared once. Roughly 0.35% of the sample is taken by the ten largest. The sample comprised T cells isolated from PBMCs. The TCR sequence derives from a human donor in good health.

The nucleotides are TGTGCCAGCAGTTACTCGAGCGGGAGGGCCTTGTACGAGCAGTACTTC. The encoded protein is CASSYSSGRALYEQYF. The rearranged chain carries TRBV6-5 and TRBJ2-7; TRBD2 fits 10 bases in the junction. From the cysteine through the phenylalanine, the CDR3 covers 16 amino acids. Of the read, only the CDR3 DNA is kept; its 48 bases are in frame from base 1. Compared with germline, V lacks 0 bases and J lacks 4 bases; bases without a gene match: 6. CDR1 MNHEY and CDR2 SVGAGI are derived from the germline V gene.